This TCR beta chain was sequenced for a study of OX40 agonist ivuxolimab in advanced cancers. For the study at large: From roughly 23 to 90 years was the age range, with a mean of about 56 years, and 65% to 90% were male.

CDR3 length equals 17 residues. V lost 4 bases to trimming and J lost 1 base, with 19 bases between them. Germline lookup yields CDR1 SNHLY and CDR2 FYNNEI. This clone was detected a few times. The antigen remains undetermined. Study-wide points: The investigators did not determine what antigen specificity the expanded peripheral T cells had. At 0.1 to 3.0 mg/kg, clonal expansion of CD4+ and CD8+ blood T cells had occurred by week 6.

Using immunoSEQ multiplex PCR, the repertoire was profiled, and TCRdb retains in-frame clones only, with some absent. The sample consists of 60,000 or so clones, around 90% of them appearing once. The rearrangement joins TRBV2 to TRBJ1-2; D is possibly TRBD1 (6 bases). The receptor was derived from an adult with an advanced solid tumor such as melanoma, head and neck, liver or kidney cancer. The source material was CD4+ or CD8+ T cells sorted from blood, sampled in a trial of the OX40 agonist ivuxolimab. This CDR3 reads CASSGYGRGRLNYGYTF. In DNA, the CDR3 is TGTGCCAGCAGTGGATATGGCAGGGGCCGACTTAACTATGGCTACACCTTC.